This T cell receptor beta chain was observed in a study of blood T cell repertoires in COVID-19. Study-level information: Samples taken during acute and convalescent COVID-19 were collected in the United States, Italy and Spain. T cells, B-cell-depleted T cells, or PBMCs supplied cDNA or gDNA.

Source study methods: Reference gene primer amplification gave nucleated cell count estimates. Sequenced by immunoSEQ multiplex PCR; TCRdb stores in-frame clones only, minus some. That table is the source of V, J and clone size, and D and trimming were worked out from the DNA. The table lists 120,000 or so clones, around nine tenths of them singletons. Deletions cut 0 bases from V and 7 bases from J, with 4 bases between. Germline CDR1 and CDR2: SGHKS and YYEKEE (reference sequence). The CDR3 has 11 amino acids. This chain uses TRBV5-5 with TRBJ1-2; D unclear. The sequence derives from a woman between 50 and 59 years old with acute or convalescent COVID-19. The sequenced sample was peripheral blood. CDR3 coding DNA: TGTGCCAGCAGCTTGGACAGTGGCTACACCTTC. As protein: CASSLDSGYTF.